This T cell receptor beta chain appears in the sequencing data of a study of blood T cells in healthy people across ages. Whole-study results and caveats: Among T cells, TCR beta diversity per million cells dropped roughly linearly as age rose. Bulk PBMC profiling left naive and antigen-experienced comparisons inconclusive.

For every donor, a draw yielded around 10 milliliters of peripheral blood. A J-beta primer mix and a sample-barcoded 5' primer were used in a second PCR of about 6 to 12 cycles. Each cDNA molecule was tagged by a template-switch adaptor that had 12 random nucleotides. In TCRdb, the 5' RACE reads were re-called with MiXCR into one record per CDR3 protein. The sample includes over a million distinct CDR3 sequences, 45% to 70% of them seen just once. This CDR3 has 14 amino acids. V was clipped by 1 base and J by 1 base, with 7 bases between them. The germline CDR1 and CDR2 sequences are SGHRS and YFSETQ. This clonotype was counted between two and nine times. The antigen is undetermined.

The receptor was derived from a man in his late teens or twenties in good health. Sequencing was carried out using blood. The genes are TRBV5-1 and TRBJ2-3; D is uncertain. Written as DNA, the CDR3 is TGCGCCAGCAGCTTGTGGGCAGGCACAGATACGCAGTATTTT. Residues: CASSLWAGTDTQYF. Full variable domain (remainder filled in from reference TRBV5-1 and TRBJ2-3): KAGVTQTPRYLIKTRGQQVTLSCSPISGHRSVSWYQQTPGQGLQFLFEYFSETQRNKGNFPGRFSGRQFSNSRSEMNVSTLELGDSALYLCASSLWAGTDTQYFGPGTRLTVL.